The clone carrying this T cell receptor beta chain was recorded a few times. Its antigen is undetermined. This sample was taken from a study of T cell repertoires in cytomegalovirus infection. Study-wide context: Matching HLA type and CMV infection were both indicated by public TCR beta signatures.

General study points: Adding up the frequency of public TCR beta families identified people who carried CMV plus the relevant HLA. HLA-C-restricted CMV clonotypes gave the most frequent clonotype in two of eight donors.

CDR1 is MNHEY and CDR2 is SVGAGI in the germline V gene. The CDR3 loop spans 15 amino acids. Between the trimmed V and J ends, which lost 6 bases and 1 base, there was a span of 15 bases. TCRdb used MiXCR to reprocess the reads, holding one entry per CDR3 protein. The repertoire holds 600,000 to 800,000 distinct CDR3 sequences, with 24% as singletons. The sample comprised CD8+ T cells from PBMCs. The sequence was obtained from a human donor in good health (CMV status not recorded). Some clones in this sample may be carry-over from other donors' samples. The chain uses TRBV6-5 and TRBJ2-5; possibly TRBD2 for D (5 bases). The CDR3 DNA follows: TGTGCCAGCAGCCCCCTCGACGGACTCCAAGAGACCCAGTACTTC. Translation gives CASSPLDGLQETQYF.